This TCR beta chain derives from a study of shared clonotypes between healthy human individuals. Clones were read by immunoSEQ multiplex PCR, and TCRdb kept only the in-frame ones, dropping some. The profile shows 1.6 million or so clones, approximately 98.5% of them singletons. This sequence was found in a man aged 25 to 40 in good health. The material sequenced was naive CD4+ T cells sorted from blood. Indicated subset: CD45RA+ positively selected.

The CDR3 bases are TGTGCCAGCAGCTTAGGGGGCACTCAGCCCCAGCATTTT. Translated: CASSLGGTQPQHF. This sequence joins TRBV5-5 and TRBJ1-5, with 7 bases identical to TRBD1. V lost 2 bases, J lost 6 bases, and 2 bases stayed unmatched. The CDR3 loop spans 13 amino acids. Germline CDR1 is SGHKS and CDR2 is YYEKEE (reference sequence).